The clone carrying this T cell receptor (beta chain) was recorded once. Profiled with immunoSEQ multiplex PCR; TCRdb holds only in-frame clones, not every one. The sample has tens of thousands of clones, roughly 89% seen once; the top ten hold 1.5% to 2.5%. The data originate from a study of T cell changes during pregnancy in multiple sclerosis. This CDR3 spans 16 amino acids. CDR1 is KGHSH and CDR2 is LQKENI in the germline V gene. V was clipped by 2 bases and J by 0 bases, with 11 bases between them. The material was peripheral blood, obtained in the second trimester of pregnancy. The chain is built from TRBV18 and TRBJ1-5; D unclear. This receptor was taken from a female donor with multiple sclerosis, enrolled in a pregnancy study. The CDR3 region has the DNA TGTGCCAGCTCACCAAGTAGATCCGGTAGCAATCAGCCCCAGCATTTT. Protein product: CASSPSRSGSNQPQHF.